This record covers a single T cell receptor beta chain. The entry originates in a study of T cell clones after liver transplantation. The overall study: Subjects received no induction therapy and standard immunosuppression until randomization at 12-24 months post-transplant.

The repertoire was sequenced with immunoSEQ multiplex PCR; TCRdb's copy has only in-frame clones and lacks some. The sample lists roughly 70,000 clones, approximately 80% occurring once. This CDR3 is built from 13 residues. Germline assignment: CDR1 ENHRY and CDR2 SYGVKD. The V end lost 5 bases, the J end lost 2 bases, and 9 bases lay between the germline ends. The rearrangement links TRBV10-3 to TRBJ1-2; possibly TRBD1 for D (5 bases). Specimen: CD4+ T cells from blood, collected before liver transplant. This TCR was recovered from a human donor who received a liver transplant. The CDR3 nucleotides are TGTGCCATCAGTCAGGGCGAAAACTATGGCTACACCTTC. Encoded protein: CAISQGENYGYTF.